This paragraph reports one T cell receptor (beta chain). The source of the sample is a study of cytomegalovirus exposure and HLA in healthy donors. Study details: Earlier results showed roughly 120 million unique TCR beta sequences derived from around 170 million T cells.

V shed 4 bases and J shed 8 bases, with 17 bases lying between them. There are 14 residues in the CDR3. In germline, CDR1 is MDHEN, CDR2 SYDVKM. This PCR relied on a set of 60 Vbeta primers and 13 Jbeta primers. Repertoires were generated with immunoSEQ multiplex PCR, while TCRdb's copy carries only in-frame clones and drops some. The sample yields 130,000 or so clones, around 77% seen once. The V call is TRBV28, the J call TRBJ1-2; D is possibly TRBD1 (6 bases). Material: PBMCs. This TCR derives from a woman aged 55-69 years in good health and CMV-seronegative. The CDR3 sequence is CASSSTRQAGGYTF. CDR3 DNA: TGTGCCAGCAGTTCGACCCGACAGGCCGGGGGCTACACCTTC.